These T cell receptor beta chains were read from a single sample in a study of technical replicates of blood from several donors. TCRdb's copy holds only in-frame clones and misses some; the assay was immunoSEQ multiplex PCR. The sample holds tens of thousands of clones, roughly 96% seen once. The specimen was T cells isolated from PBMCs. The receptors stem from a human donor in good health. The CDR3 runs from the conserved cysteine through the conserved F or W. D genes are given only for firm matches. Size is stated for part of the rows, as once, few or many counts, or as a class when the clone is expanded.

v_call	clone_size	j_call	d_call	cdr3_nt	cdr3_aa
TRBV10-1	-	TRBJ2-1	TRBD2	TGCGCCAGCAGTGAGTTCGGACTAGCGGGAGGGCAGTATGAGCAGTTCTTC	CASSEFGLAGGQYEQFF
TRBV29-1	-	TRBJ1-3	TRBD1	TGCAGCGTTGAAACCGGACAGGGGCGTCTTTCTGGAAACACCATATATTTT	CSVETGQGRLSGNTIYF
TRBV7-2	-	TRBJ1-1	TRBD1	TGTGCCAGCCTACCTCGACAGGGGGCTTTCGCGAACACTGAAGCTTTCTTT	CASLPRQGAFANTEAFF
TRBV6-1	-	TRBJ1-4	TRBD1	TGTGCCAGCAGTTTATGGGACAGGAGTAATGAAAAACTGTTTTTT	CASSLWDRSNEKLFF
TRBV13	-	TRBJ1-3	-	TGTGCCAGCAGCTTAGGGCAGATCCCTGGAAACACCATATATTTT	CASSLGQIPGNTIYF
TRBV2	-	TRBJ2-3	TRBD2	TGTGCCAGCAGTGAAAGGGCTAGCGGGAGTTCAGATACGCAGTATTTT	CASSERASGSSDTQYF
TRBV27	-	TRBJ2-1	-	TGTGCCAGCAGTTTATACGGGGGGCGGATAGGAAATGAGCAGTTCTTC	CASSLYGGRIGNEQFF
TRBV9	-	TRBJ2-7	TRBD1	TGTGCCAGCAGCGAAGCTTTAGGGACAGGATGGAGCTACGAGCAGTACTTC	CASSEALGTGWSYEQYF
TRBV18	-	TRBJ2-7	-	TGTGCCAGCTCACCACCGGGACTTACCGGCTACGAGCAGTACTTC	CASSPPGLTGYEQYF
TRBV5-1	-	TRBJ2-5	TRBD1	TGCGCCAGCAGCTTGTCGACAGGGAGTTTCGAGACCCAGTACTTC	CASSLSTGSFETQYF
TRBV28	-	TRBJ1-5	TRBD1	TGTGCCAGCAGGAGGGGGGACAGGGCAGGGAATCAGCCCCAGCATTTT	CASRRGDRAGNQPQHF
TRBV7-6	-	TRBJ1-1	TRBD1	TGTGCCAGCAGCTTAGGGACAGGGGGAGGCACTGAAGCTTTCTTT	CASSLGTGGGTEAFF
TRBV6-5	-	TRBJ2-1	TRBD2	TGTGCCAGCACCTCCGGGACTAGCGTTTACAATGAGCAGTTCTTC	CASTSGTSVYNEQFF
TRBV6-6	medium-sized	TRBJ1-1	-	TGTGCCAGCAGGACGAGGACTGAAGCTTTCTTT	CASRTRTEAFF
TRBV6-5	-	TRBJ2-1	TRBD2	TGTGCCAGCAGTCAAAGACTAGCGGGCTACAATGAGCAGTTCTTC	CASSQRLAGYNEQFF
TRBV10-1	-	TRBJ2-7	TRBD1	TGCGCCAGCAGCCAGGGGGCTTCCTACGAGCAGTACTTC	CASSQGASYEQYF
TRBV28	-	TRBJ2-7	-	TGTGCCAGCAGTTTCGCGGCAGGGGCGGGCCGCTCCTACGAGCAGTACTTC	CASSFAAGAGRSYEQYF
TRBV27	once	TRBJ2-2	-	TGTGCCAGCAGTTTATCTTCTAGCGGGGAGCTGTTTTTT	CASSLSSSGELFF
TRBV29-1	-	TRBJ2-6	TRBD1	TGCAGCGCCCGGGACAGGTTCTCTGGGGCCAACGTCCTGACTTTC	CSARDRFSGANVLTF
TRBV28	-	TRBJ2-3	-	TGTGCCAGCAGAGGTCTCTCGGGAGCAGATACGCAGTATTTT	CASRGLSGADTQYF
TRBV6-1	once	TRBJ1-2	TRBD1	TGTGCCAGCAGGTGGGACAGGGATGGCTACACCTTC	CASRWDRDGYTF
TRBV6-5	-	TRBJ2-2	-	TGTGCCAGCAGTTACTCGATAGCAGCCGGGGAGCTGTTTTTT	CASSYSIAAGELFF
TRBV2	-	TRBJ1-4	-	TGTGCCAGGCGTTTGACAGACGGAAAACTGTTTTTT	CARRLTDGKLFF
TRBV11-2	-	TRBJ2-5	TRBD2	TGTGCCAGCAGCGCCCTAATTCTAGCGGGAGGGGAGGGAGAGACCCAGTACTTC	CASSALILAGGEGETQYF
TRBV5-4	-	TRBJ2-5	-	TGTGCCAGCAGCTGGAGGTCAGCAGGAGAGACCCAGTACTTC	CASSWRSAGETQYF
TRBV25-1	-	TRBJ2-7	TRBD2	TGTGCCAGCAGTGTTGGACTAGCGGGCTACGAGCAGTACTTC	CASSVGLAGYEQYF
TRBV4-1	-	TRBJ2-1	-	TGCGCCAGCAGCCAAACACCGACTAGTGCCGACTCCTACAATGAGCAGTTCTTC	CASSQTPTSADSYNEQFF
TRBV7-3	-	TRBJ2-3	-	TGTGCCAGCAGCTCAGGGTTGTTGGATACGCAGTATTTT	CASSSGLLDTQYF
TRBV27	-	TRBJ1-1	-	TGTGCCAGCAGCGTAATTCCAGGGAACACTGAAGCTTTCTTT	CASSVIPGNTEAFF
TRBV28	once	TRBJ2-3	-	TGTGCCAGCAGTTTGGGGGGTAGGTCAGATACGCAGTATTTT	CASSLGGRSDTQYF
TRBV6-1	once	TRBJ2-2	-	TGTGCCAGCAGTGATCGGGGAACCGGGGAGCTGTTTTTT	CASSDRGTGELFF
TRBV15	-	TRBJ1-5	-	TGTGCCACCAGCAGACCAGGGGCTGCCAATCAGCCCCAGCATTTT	CATSRPGAANQPQHF
TRBV27	-	TRBJ1-1	-	TGTGCCAGCAGTTTATCGGGGCGGAACACTGAAGCTTTCTTT	CASSLSGRNTEAFF
TRBV12-2	once	TRBJ1-5	-	TGTGCAAGGGAAGTTAGTCGGGTGGACAATTTTAGCAATCAGCCCCAGCATTTT	CAREVSRVDNFSNQPQHF
TRBV5-1	-	TRBJ2-5	TRBD2	TGCGCCAGCAGTCCGGGACAGGGGACTAGCGGGAACCAAGAGACCCAGTACTTC	CASSPGQGTSGNQETQYF
TRBV7-9	-	TRBJ2-7	TRBD1	TGTGCCAGCAGCTTTCGGACAGGACGGAGCTCCTACGAGCAGTACTTC	CASSFRTGRSSYEQYF
TRBV5-4	-	TRBJ2-7	TRBD2	TGTGCCAGCAGCTTGTCAACGCTAGCGGGAGTAATAGAGCAGTACTTC	CASSLSTLAGVIEQYF
TRBV5-6	-	TRBJ1-1	TRBD1	TGTGCCAGCATCTCCGGGACAGGAGGAGGAAGGCGGCCTGAAGCTTTCTTT	CASISGTGGGRRPEAFF
TRBV10-1	-	TRBJ2-1	-	TGCGCCAGCAGCGACAGTACTTACAATGAGCAGTTCTTC	CASSDSTYNEQFF
TRBV4-1	once	TRBJ2-3	TRBD2	TGCGCCAGCAGCCTGGGACTAGCTGGAGATACGCAGTATTTT	CASSLGLAGDTQYF
TRBV5-4	-	TRBJ1-4	-	TGTGCCAGCCGCCGAAGCATTAATGAAAAACTGTTTTTT	CASRRSINEKLFF
TRBV6-1	-	TRBJ2-5	TRBD2	TGTGCCAGCAGTGATCCGAGGACTAGCGGGAGGATAGAGACCCAGTACTTC	CASSDPRTSGRIETQYF